The 10 T cell receptor beta chains below come from one sample, sequenced in a study of shared clonotypes between healthy human individuals (dated by TCRdb to the early 2020s). For the CD8 naive samples, CD45RO-negative cells were positively selected for CCR7, yielding a CD45RA+CCR7+ population from which TemRA cells were excluded. Preparation of the library involved the immunoSEQ multiplex PCR assay. In its TCRdb copy, this immuneACCESS table keeps in-frame sequences only and misses some clones. Where compared with another copy, unresolved V genes explain less than half of these, and the others have no known cause. This sample holds 1.5 million to 2.5 million clones; around 96% were observed only once. The ten largest clones add up to 1.2% of the sample. Input material: naive CD8+ T cells sorted from blood. Sample cell subset or site, as interpreted from the label and publication: CD45RA+CCR7+. These receptors were collected from a young man in good health.

The chain combines TRBV6-6 with TRBJ1-1; a weak D match, TRBD1 (5 bases). CDR1 and CDR2 from the germline V gene are MNHNY and SVGAGI (reference sequence). The CDR3 loop spans 13 amino acids. Between the trimmed V and J ends, which lost 2 bases and 5 bases, there was a span of 9 bases. This CDR3 reads CASSYMGGTEAFF. In nucleotides, the CDR3 is TGTGCCAGCAGTTACATGGGGGGGACTGAAGCTTTCTTT.

This chain joins TRBV7-9 and TRBJ2-7; 7 bases are a match to TRBD2. The J segment lost 2 bases and the V segment lost 3 bases, leaving 4 bases of the junction unmatched. The CDR3 has 14 residues. CDR1 and CDR2 (germline): SEHNR, FQNEAQ (reference sequence). The CDR3 region has the DNA TGTGCCAGCAGCTTGGAGGGGAGGGCCTACGAGCAGTACTTC. It is translated as CASSLEGRAYEQYF.

This chain links TRBV5-1 with TRBJ2-3; 10 nucleotides align to TRBD1. CDR3 length: 15 amino acids. The V gene's germline CDR1 is SGHRS and CDR2 YFSETQ. V shed 4 bases, J shed 4 bases, and the junction held 6 bases outside the gene matches. The CDR3 DNA reads as TGCGCCAGCAGCGCGGGACAGGGGCACCCAGATACGCAGTATTTT. It encodes CASSAGQGHPDTQYF.

This clone was seen only once. This chain links TRBV9 with TRBJ2-3; D possibly matches TRBD1 or TRBD2 (6 bases each). There are 14 residues in the CDR3. Trimming removed 3 bases at V and 6 bases at J, with 14 bases between. CDR1 is SGDLS and CDR2 is YYNGEE in the germline V gene. DNA of the CDR3: TGTGCCAGCAGCGGAGGGGGGCAATCGGATACGCAGTATTTT. Translated, it gives CASSGGGQSDTQYF.

The J gene is TRBJ1-1, the V gene TRBV4-1, with 8 bases fitting TRBD1. CDR1 is MGHRA and CDR2 is YSYEKL in the germline V gene. J gave up 7 bases and V 0 bases, and 7 bases lay outside the gene matches. This CDR3 is built from 15 residues. CDR3 region: CASSQEPGGYLEAFF. The CDR3 DNA follows: TGCGCCAGCAGCCAAGAACCAGGGGGCTATCTTGAAGCTTTCTTT.

The chain links TRBV4-1 to TRBJ2-1, with D tentatively TRBD2 (5 bases). The CDR3 covers 15 residues. V was clipped by 0 bases and J by 4 bases, with 10 bases between them. Germline CDR1 and CDR2: MGHRA and YSYEKL. The CDR3 bases are TGCGCCAGCAGCCAAGATCGGGGTCAATACAATGAGCAGTTCTTC. Translating gives CASSQDRGQYNEQFF.

The J gene is TRBJ2-3, the V gene TRBV15; D unclear. V was shortened by 1 base and J by 4 bases, with 9 bases between the two germline ends. CDR3 length: 14 residues. Germline V CDR1 and CDR2: LNHNV, YYDKDF (reference sequence). CDR3 in amino acids: CATSRVDAADTQYF. Here the CDR3 DNA reads TGTGCCACCAGCAGAGTCGATGCGGCAGATACGCAGTATTTT.

A word on this clone: The same CDR3 also results from other DNA sequences found in this sample. This chain joins TRBV27 and TRBJ2-7; the D gene is possibly TRBD1 (6 bases). V lost 5 bases and J 0 bases, leaving 11 bases between the germline ends. Germline values: CDR1 MNHEY, CDR2 SMNVEV (reference sequence). The CDR3 spans 14 residues. The CDR3 loop is CASSPIGGSYEQYF. Here the CDR3 DNA reads TGTGCCAGCAGTCCTATAGGGGGCTCCTACGAGCAGTACTTC.

The gene calls are TRBV19 and TRBJ1-6; possible D gene TRBD1, 6 bases. This CDR3 is built from 17 residues. Germline loops: CDR1 LNHDA, CDR2 SQIVND (reference sequence). Trimming shortened V by 5 bases and J by 0 bases, and 14 bases separated the two germline ends. The CDR3 is CASSEGGLSSYNSPLHF. For the CDR3, the DNA is TGTGCCAGTAGTGAAGGGGGACTGAGCTCCTATAATTCACCCCTCCACTTT.

The chain is built from TRBV10-2 and TRBJ1-2, with no clear D. The ends were cut back, 3 bases at V and 7 bases at J, with 9 bases in the middle. The CDR3 is 12 residues long. Germline values: CDR1 WSHSY, CDR2 SAAADI. The CDR3: CASSDKSIGYTF. CDR3 in DNA: TGCGCCAGCAGTGATAAGTCCATTGGCTACACCTTC.